The clone carrying this T cell receptor beta chain was counted a single time. In the original workflow: Quantification of nucleated cells was approximated via reference gene primer amplification. Profiling relied on immunoSEQ multiplex PCR, and the TCRdb table lists in-frame clones only, not all of them. V and J calls and clone size come straight from that table; D and trimming were deduced from the DNA. The table shows approximately 360,000 clones, with roughly 90% occurring only once. This specimen belongs to a study of blood T cell repertoires in COVID-19. Study as a whole: There were acute and convalescent COVID-19 samples, and they came from the United States, Italy and Spain.

The germline V gene encodes CDR1 LNHDA and CDR2 SQIVND (reference sequence). The V gene lost 6 bases and the J gene lost 6 bases, with 12 bases spanning the gap. CDR3 size: 13 residues. The chain joins TRBV19 to TRBJ1-5; no firm D call. Sequencing input: PBMCs or T cells enriched from blood (not recorded which). The clonotype comes from a woman younger than 45 with acute COVID-19. The CDR3 is CASRRDLSQPQHF. CDR3 nucleotides: TGTGCCAGTAGACGGGATCTAAGTCAGCCCCAGCATTTT. Using reference TRBV19 and TRBJ1-5 for the parts outside the CDR3, the full variable domain is DGGITQSPKYLFRKEGQNVTLSCEQNLNHDAMYWYRQDPGQGLRLIYYSQIVNDFQKGDIAEGYSVSREKKESFPLTVTSAQKNPTAFYLCASRRDLSQPQHFGDGTRLSIL.